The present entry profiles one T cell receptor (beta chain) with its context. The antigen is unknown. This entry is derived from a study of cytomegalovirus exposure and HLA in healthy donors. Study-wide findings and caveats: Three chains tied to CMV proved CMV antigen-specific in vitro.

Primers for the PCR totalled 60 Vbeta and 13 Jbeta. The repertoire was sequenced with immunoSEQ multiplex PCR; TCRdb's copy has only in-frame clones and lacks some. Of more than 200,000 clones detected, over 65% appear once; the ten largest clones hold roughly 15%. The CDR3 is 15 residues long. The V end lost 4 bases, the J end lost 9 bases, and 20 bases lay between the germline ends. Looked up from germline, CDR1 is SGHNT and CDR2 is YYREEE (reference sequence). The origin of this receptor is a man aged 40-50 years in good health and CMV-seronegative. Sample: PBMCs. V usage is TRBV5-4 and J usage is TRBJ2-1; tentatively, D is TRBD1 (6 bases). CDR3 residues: CASSRRGPNSLEQFF. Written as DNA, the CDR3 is TGTGCCAGCAGCCGCAGGGGCCCGAACTCCCTTGAGCAGTTCTTC.